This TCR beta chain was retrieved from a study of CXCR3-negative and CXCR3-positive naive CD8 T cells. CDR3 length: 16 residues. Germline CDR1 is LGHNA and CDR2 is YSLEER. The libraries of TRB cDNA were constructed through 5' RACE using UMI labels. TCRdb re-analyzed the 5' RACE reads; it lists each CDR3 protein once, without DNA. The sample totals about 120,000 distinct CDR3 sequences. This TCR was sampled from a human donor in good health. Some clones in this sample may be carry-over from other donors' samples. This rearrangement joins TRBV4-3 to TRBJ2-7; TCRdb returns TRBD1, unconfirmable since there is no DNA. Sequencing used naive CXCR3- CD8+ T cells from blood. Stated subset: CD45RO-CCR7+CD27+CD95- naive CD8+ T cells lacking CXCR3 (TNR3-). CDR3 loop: CASSQDVYDRGAEQYF.